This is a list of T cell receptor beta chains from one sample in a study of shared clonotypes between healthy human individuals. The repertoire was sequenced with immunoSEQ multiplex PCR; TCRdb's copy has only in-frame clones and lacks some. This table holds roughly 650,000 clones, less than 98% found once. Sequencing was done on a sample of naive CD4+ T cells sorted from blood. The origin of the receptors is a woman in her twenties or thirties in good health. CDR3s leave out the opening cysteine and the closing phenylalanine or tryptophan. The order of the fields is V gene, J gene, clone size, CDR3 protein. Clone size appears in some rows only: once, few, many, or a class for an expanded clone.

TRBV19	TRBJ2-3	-	ASTQDSFTDTQY
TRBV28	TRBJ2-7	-	ASSYSGRADEQY
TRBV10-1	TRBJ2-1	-	ASSGTSGIYNEQF
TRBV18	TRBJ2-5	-	ASSPFGAGQETQY
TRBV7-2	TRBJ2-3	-	ASSFIDLTSTDTQY
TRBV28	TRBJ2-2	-	ASRLGGTPDTGELF
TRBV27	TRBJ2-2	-	ASSLWTGGDTGELF
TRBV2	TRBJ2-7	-	ASANTGTLHEQY
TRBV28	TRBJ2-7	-	ASSVPGTGEQY
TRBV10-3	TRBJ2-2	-	AIRAGQATGELF
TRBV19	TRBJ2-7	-	ASSYLAGASYEQY
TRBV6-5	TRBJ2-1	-	ASSSPNGYNEQF
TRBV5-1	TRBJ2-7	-	ASSLGLAGSYEQY
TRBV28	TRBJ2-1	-	ASSLLSGGPYNEQF
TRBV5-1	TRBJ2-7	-	ASSLTGNAWDGEQY
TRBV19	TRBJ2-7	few	ASSIGTGLYEQY
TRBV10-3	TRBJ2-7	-	AIKGQGPYEQY
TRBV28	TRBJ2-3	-	ASSPTSGSTDTQY
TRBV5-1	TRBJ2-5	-	ASSLIQAAGETQY
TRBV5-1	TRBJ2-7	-	ASSLVSYEQY
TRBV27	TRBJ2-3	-	ASSRGLEDTQY
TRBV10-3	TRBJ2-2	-	AISGLINTGELF
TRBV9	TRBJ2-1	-	ASSVGAGQLLSYNEQF
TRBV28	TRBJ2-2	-	ASSLSGTGLAYGGELF